Below are 7 T cell receptor beta chains sequenced from a single sample in a study of blood T cell repertoires in COVID-19 (dated by TCRdb to about 2020). The library came from the immunoSEQ multiplex PCR assay. Drawn from immuneACCESS, this table holds only the in-frame rearrangements with V and J called that TCRdb kept. Clones are partly lost; checked studies trace under half to an unresolved V gene and leave the rest unexplained. This sample comprises some 78,000 clones, around 88% of them detected only once. The biggest ten clones account for 4.9% of the sample. Sequenced: peripheral blood. The source of these receptors is a woman at least 80 years old with active or convalescent COVID-19.

This CDR3 reads CASSPKVAGIETQYF. In DNA, the CDR3 is TGTGCCAGCAGCCCAAAGGTTGCGGGGATCGAGACCCAGTACTTC. V usage is TRBV7-3 and J usage is TRBJ2-5, with D possibly TRBD2 on 6 matching bases. This CDR3 has 15 residues. Germline values: CDR1 SGHTA, CDR2 FQGTGA. Trimming cost V 5 bases and J 5 bases, with 18 bases left between them.

V is TRBV28 and J is TRBJ2-7; the match to TRBD2 covers 7 bases. After removal of 7 bases from V and 1 base from J, the junction contained 10 bases not matched to a gene. The CDR3 covers 15 residues. Germline CDR1 MDHEN, CDR2 SYDVKM. The CDR3 region is CASIDSGAGSYEQYF. The CDR3 DNA reads as TGTGCCAGCATCGACAGTGGAGCGGGATCCTACGAGCAGTACTTC. Combining the CDR3 with reference TRBV28 and TRBJ2-7 gives the whole variable domain DVKVTQSSRYLVKRTGEKVFLECVQDMDHENMFWYRQDPGLGLRLIYFSYDVKMKEKGDIPEGYSVSREKKERFSLILESASTNQTSMYLCASIDSGAGSYEQYFGPGTRLTVT.

The chain carries TRBV7-2 and TRBJ2-1; 11 bases align to TRBD2. V shed 5 bases, J shed 8 bases, and the junction held 5 bases outside the gene matches. The CDR3 sequence is 14 residues long. Germline V gives CDR1 SGHTA, CDR2 FQGNSA. In DNA, the CDR3 is TGTGCCAGCAGCGTTAGCGGGGGGGCCGATGAGCAGTTCTTC. It codes for CASSVSGGADEQFF. The entire variable domain, with the rest obtained from reference TRBV7-2 and TRBJ2-1, is as follows: GAGVSQSPSNKVTEKGKDVELRCDPISGHTALYWYRQSLGQGLEFLIYFQGNSAPDKSGLPSDRFSAERTGGSVSTLTIQRTQQEDSAVYLCASSVSGGADEQFFGPGTRLTVL.

This chain joins TRBV4-1 and TRBJ1-4, with a tentative D call TRBD1 (5 bases). This CDR3 has 15 residues. Trimming removed 3 bases from V and 5 bases from J, with 13 bases in between. The germline gives CDR1 MGHRA, CDR2 YSYEKL. Here the CDR3 reads CASSQLQAVNEKLFF. The CDR3 region has the DNA TGCGCCAGCAGCCAGCTACAGGCAGTCAATGAAAAACTGTTTTTT.

The V gene is TRBV4-3, the J gene TRBJ2-7; D is possibly TRBD2 (7 bases). Germline lookup yields CDR1 LGHNA and CDR2 YSLEER. The CDR3 sequence is 15 residues long. Trimming took off 1 base at V and 6 bases at J, with 16 bases between the two ends. This CDR3 is CASSQGIRGASEQYF. CDR3 sequence (DNA): TGCGCCAGCAGCCAAGGAATCCGGGGGGCCAGCGAGCAGTACTTC.

The rearrangement joins TRBV7-9 to TRBJ1-5; tentative D call: TRBD1 (5 bases). Germline lookup yields CDR1 SEHNR and CDR2 FQNEAQ (reference sequence). V lost 1 base to trimming and J lost 6 bases, with 16 bases between them. CDR3 size: 16 residues. As DNA, the CDR3 is TGTGCCAGCAGCTTAGGTACCCCCAGGGCCAGTCAGCCCCAGCATTTT. Its protein is CASSLGTPRASQPQHF. The whole variable domain, remainder taken from reference TRBV7-9 and TRBJ1-5, is DTGVSQNPRHKITKRGQNVTFRCDPISEHNRLYWYRQTLGQGPEFLTYFQNEAQLEKSRLLSDRFSAERPKGSFSTLEIQRTEQGDSAMYLCASSLGTPRASQPQHFGDGTRLSIL.

This clone occurred once. The chain employs TRBV7-2 and TRBJ1-2; possibly TRBD1 for D (6 bases). This CDR3 spans 15 amino acids. Germline CDR1 and CDR2: SGHTA and FQGNSA. With 1 base removed from V and 3 bases from J, the gap between germline ends came to 12 bases. Written as DNA, the CDR3 is TGTGCCAGCAGCTTAGACGCCAGGGGCGACTATGGCTACACCTTC. It specifies CASSLDARGDYGYTF.